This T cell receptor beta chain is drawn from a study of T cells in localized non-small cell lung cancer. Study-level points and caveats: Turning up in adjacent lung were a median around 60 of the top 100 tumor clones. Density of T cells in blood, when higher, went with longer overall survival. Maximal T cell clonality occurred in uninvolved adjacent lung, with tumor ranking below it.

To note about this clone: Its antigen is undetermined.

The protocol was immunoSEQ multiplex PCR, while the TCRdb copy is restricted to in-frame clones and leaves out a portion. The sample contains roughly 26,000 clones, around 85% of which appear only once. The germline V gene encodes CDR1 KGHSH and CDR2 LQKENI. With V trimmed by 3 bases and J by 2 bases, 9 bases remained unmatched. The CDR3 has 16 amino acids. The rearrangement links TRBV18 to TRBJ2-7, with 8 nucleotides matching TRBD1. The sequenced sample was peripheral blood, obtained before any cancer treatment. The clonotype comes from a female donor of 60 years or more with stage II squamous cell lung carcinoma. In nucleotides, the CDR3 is TGTGCCAGCTCACCTTTTTCGGACAGGGAAGCCTACGAGCAGTACTTC. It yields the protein CASSPFSDREAYEQYF.